The present T cell receptor (beta chain) was sequenced within a study of PD-L1 blockade in urothelial cancer. Into every PCR, synthetic TCR analog templates were spiked. Only in-frame clones appear in the TCRdb table, and some are missing; sequencing was by immunoSEQ multiplex PCR. The table has more than 85,000 clones, roughly nine tenths seen once. Trimming took 0 bases from V and 5 from J; bases not matched to a gene: 8. CDR3 size: 16 residues. The V gene's germline CDR1 is SGHDN and CDR2 FVKESK. This specimen consisted of PBMCs, obtained around atezolizumab (anti-PD-L1) treatment. The receptor was isolated from a woman of 80 years or more with urothelial cancer. The rearrangement links TRBV14 to TRBJ2-3, with 7 bases that match TRBD1. CDR3 sequence: CASSQESRGQGDTQYF. For the CDR3, the DNA is TGTGCCAGCAGCCAAGAGTCGAGGGGGCAGGGAGATACGCAGTATTTT.